This is a list of T cell receptor beta chains from one sample in a study of glioma-infiltrating T cells. TCRdb reanalysed the multiplex PCR reads using MiXCR and keeps one entry per CDR3 protein. The data show about 380,000 distinct CDR3 sequences, roughly two fifths seen once. Material for sequencing was glioma tissue, nonneoplastic brain tissue, or PBMCs (not recorded which). The origin of the receptors is a human donor with low-grade glioma or glioblastoma, undergoing nonglioma brain surgery, or in good health (not recorded which). Each CDR3 is given without its conserved first and last residue. Fields, in order: CDR3 length, J gene, clone size, V gene, D gene, CDR3 protein. A D gene is named only where the DNA matches it firmly. Not all rows give a size; the values are once, few, many and, for expanded clones, a class.

length: 9
J: TRBJ2-1
size: few
V: TRBV19
D: .
CDR3: ATSGGNEQF

length: 11
J: TRBJ2-7
size: .
V: TRBV20-1
D: .
CDR3: SARLVVYNEQY

length: 14
J: TRBJ2-1
size: .
V: TRBV6-2/TRBV6-3
D: .
CDR3: ASSYVARGIYDKQF

length: 14
J: TRBJ2-5
size: .
V: TRBV20-1
D: .
CDR3: SARDGRETIQETQY

length: 13
J: TRBJ2-5
size: few
V: TRBV11-2
D: .
CDR3: ASSLRAGPQETQY

length: 11
J: TRBJ1-6
size: many
V: TRBV20-1
D: .
CDR3: SARDPGKSPLH

length: 11
J: TRBJ1-2
size: .
V: TRBV28
D: .
CDR3: ASSAPGGPGYT

length: 15
J: TRBJ2-1
size: .
V: TRBV6-6
D: .
CDR3: ASSVSPFEGSLNEQF

length: 11
J: TRBJ1-1
size: few
V: TRBV11-3
D: .
CDR3: ASSPGPLTEAF

length: 12
J: TRBJ2-1
size: .
V: TRBV28
D: TRBD2
CDR3: ASSFSGGANEQF

length: 15
J: TRBJ1-1
size: .
V: TRBV19
D: .
CDR3: ASSPRTPLELNTEAF

length: 13
J: TRBJ1-2
size: .
V: TRBV3-1
D: .
CDR3: ASSQVRLANYGYT

length: 12
J: TRBJ1-1
size: .
V: TRBV28
D: .
CDR3: ASSLYGGRTEAF

length: 13
J: TRBJ1-2
size: .
V: TRBV20-1
D: .
CDR3: SARKQVGSNYGYT

length: 12
J: TRBJ2-5
size: .
V: TRBV20-1
D: .
CDR3: SARDTEDQETQY

length: 12
J: TRBJ1-6
size: few
V: TRBV6-1
D: .
CDR3: ASSRYPTDSPLH

length: 14
J: TRBJ1-2
size: few
V: TRBV7-9
D: .
CDR3: ASSSTWTDHNYGYT

length: 14
J: TRBJ1-5
size: few
V: TRBV3-1
D: .
CDR3: ASSQGPGLSNQPQH

length: 16
J: TRBJ2-3
size: .
V: TRBV4-2
D: TRBD2
CDR3: ASSQDRGSAGGTDTQY

length: 12
J: TRBJ1-5
size: few
V: TRBV4-3
D: .
CDR3: ASSQRQMDQPQH

length: 11
J: TRBJ2-3
size: many
V: TRBV6-1
D: TRBD1
CDR3: ASSEAGQPTQY

length: 10
J: TRBJ1-2
size: .
V: TRBV7-6
D: .
CDR3: ASSLAGVGYT

length: 11
J: TRBJ1-1
size: .
V: TRBV20-1
D: .
CDR3: SAPAGPNTEAF